The 27 T cell receptor beta chains presented below share a single source sample, sequenced in a study of blood T cell repertoires in COVID-19. Sequencing used immunoSEQ multiplex PCR; TCRdb keeps in-frame clones, though not all of them. Of 80,000 to 100,000 clones in the sample, about 86% were seen once. Sequences were obtained from peripheral blood. These receptors all come from an elderly woman in a cohort sampled during active or convalescent COVID-19.

The J gene is TRBJ1-1, the V gene TRBV3-1 (or the pseudogene TRBV3-2); possibly TRBD1 for D (5 bases). Germline CDR1 and CDR2: LGHDT and YNNKEL (reference sequence). This CDR3 is 17 amino acids long. V was clipped by 3 bases and J by 1 base, with 18 bases between them. The CDR3 region is CASSQWGGGGTNTEAFF. CDR3 bases: TGTGCCAGCAGCCAGTGGGGGGGAGGCGGGACGAACACTGAAGCTTTCTTT.

The chain has TRBV18 and TRBJ1-2, with D possibly being TRBD1 (6 bases). Trimming took 6 bases from V and 6 from J, leaving 17 bases between them. The V gene's germline CDR1 is KGHSH and CDR2 LQKENI. The CDR3 length is 14 residues. CDR3 sequence: CASSSQGRVDGYTF. For the CDR3, the DNA is TGTGCCAGCTCGTCCCAGGGGAGGGTCGATGGCTACACCTTC.

The chain carries TRBV5-6 and TRBJ2-7, with 8 bases lining up with TRBD2. The junction had 2 bases not matched to a gene; V was cut back by 2 bases and J by 7 bases. In germline, CDR1 is SGHDT, CDR2 YYEEEE. The CDR3 is 12 amino acids. This CDR3 is CASSFGGVEQYV. The CDR3 DNA follows: TGTGCCAGCAGCTTCGGGGGGGTAGAGCAGTACGTC.

This clone was detected only a few times. The chain has TRBV3-1 (or the pseudogene TRBV3-2) and TRBJ2-3, with 7 bases that match TRBD2. After removal of 3 bases from V and 1 base from J, the junction contained 7 bases not matched to a gene. The germline V gene has CDR1 LGHDT and CDR2 YNNKEL (reference sequence). The CDR3 has 16 amino acids. Here the CDR3 DNA reads TGTGCCAGCAGCCATGCCCAGGCGGGGGGCACAGATACGCAGTATTTT. Amino acid sequence: CASSHAQAGGTDTQYF.

The CDR3 nucleotides are TGCGCCAGCAGCTTTAAGGGGGCGGGCACAGATACGCAGTATTTT. This codes for CASSFKGAGTDTQYF. This rearrangement joins TRBV5-1 to TRBJ2-3, with 7 bases identical to TRBD1. The CDR3 consists of 15 residues. Germline trimming cut 2 bases from V and 1 base from J; bases unmatched to any gene: 4. Germline CDR1 SGHRS, CDR2 YFSETQ.

The chain uses TRBV28 and TRBJ1-6; D possibly corresponds to TRBD1 (5 bases). V lost 6 bases, J lost 11 bases, and 17 bases lay in between. Germline V gives CDR1 MDHEN, CDR2 SYDVKM. The CDR3 extends over 14 amino acids. CDR3 in DNA: TGTGCCAGCAGACCCGGGACGGGGAGGGCACCCCTCCACTTT. This encodes CASRPGTGRAPLHF.

V gene TRBV9 combines with J gene TRBJ2-2; possibly TRBD1 for D (5 bases). V shed 0 bases and J shed 7 bases, with 13 bases lying between them. Germline V lookup: CDR1 SGDLS, CDR2 YYNGEE. The CDR3 totals 15 residues. The CDR3 nucleotides are TGTGCCAGCAGCGTAGCGGTAGGGGTGAGCGGGGAGCTGTTTTTT. It codes for CASSVAVGVSGELFF.

This clone was seen a handful of times. CDR3 loop: CATSVGRGADTQYF. CDR3 DNA: TGTGCCACCAGTGTCGGCAGGGGGGCAGATACGCAGTATTTT. This chain links TRBV24-1 with TRBJ2-3; D perhaps matches TRBD1 (7 bases). The CDR3 is 14 amino acids. In germline, CDR1 is KGHDR, CDR2 SFDVKD. Trimming removed 5 bases from V and 4 bases from J, with 12 bases in between.

The rearrangement joins TRBV5-8 to TRBJ2-4; D perhaps matches TRBD2 (6 bases). Trimming shortened V by 4 bases and J by 7 bases, and 18 bases separated the two germline ends. From germline, CDR1 is SGHTS and CDR2 YDEGEE. The CDR3 covers 15 residues. CDR3 DNA: TGTGCCAGCAGCCCGGCAGGCGGGATCGGTAACATTCAGTACTTC. It specifies CASSPAGGIGNIQYF.

The gene calls are TRBV15 and TRBJ2-5; D perhaps matches TRBD1 (5 bases). V was trimmed by 0 bases and J by 4 bases, leaving 15 bases between them. This CDR3 region has 16 residues. Germline V CDR1 and CDR2: LNHNV, YYDKDF (reference sequence). CDR3 nucleotide sequence: TGTGCCACCAGCAGAGATCTAACGCAGGGATTAGAGACCCAGTACTTC. The encoded protein is CATSRDLTQGLETQYF.

J is TRBJ2-7 and V is TRBV27; 9 nucleotides align to TRBD2. The length of the CDR3 is 15 residues. V lost 6 bases to trimming and J lost 2 bases; unmatched junction nucleotides: 8. Germline lookup yields CDR1 MNHEY and CDR2 SMNVEV (reference sequence). As DNA, the CDR3 is TGTGCCAGCAGAACGTTCAAGCGGGAGGCCTACGAGCAGTACTTC. Protein sequence: CASRTFKREAYEQYF.

The rearrangement joins TRBV28 to TRBJ2-1; D is possibly TRBD1 (6 bases). Trimming removed 7 bases from V and 2 bases from J, with 9 bases in between. The V gene's germline CDR1 is MDHEN and CDR2 SYDVKM. The CDR3 is 13 amino acids. The CDR3 spells CASTPGAYNEQFF. The CDR3 DNA sequence: TGTGCCAGCACCCCAGGGGCCTACAATGAGCAGTTCTTC. Combining the CDR3 with reference TRBV28 and TRBJ2-1 gives the whole variable domain DVKVTQSSRYLVKRTGEKVFLECVQDMDHENMFWYRQDPGLGLRLIYFSYDVKMKEKGDIPEGYSVSREKKERFSLILESASTNQTSMYLCASTPGAYNEQFFGPGTRLTVL.

The V gene is TRBV12-3 or TRBV12-4, the J gene TRBJ2-7; D is unclear. The V end lost 0 bases, the J end lost 5 bases, and 8 bases lay between the germline ends. The CDR3 is 13 amino acids. The CDR3 sequence: CASSLAEGDEQYV. CDR3 sequence (DNA): TGTGCCAGCAGTTTAGCTGAAGGAGACGAGCAGTACGTC.

The chain carries TRBV11-1 and TRBJ1-1, with D unclear. Germline assignment: CDR1 SGHAT and CDR2 FQDESV (reference sequence). The length of the CDR3 is 15 residues. V shed 0 bases and J shed 1 base, with 9 bases lying between them. The CDR3 DNA reads TGTGCCAGCAGCTTAGCGTTGGGAGAGAACACTGAAGCTTTCTTT. This gives the protein CASSLALGENTEAFF.

A word on this clone: Because the CDR3's place on the DNA is in doubt, the DNA is left out and the CDR3 is given as listed by TCRdb. The CDR3 loop is CASSKVVGTGIGEQYV. This chain joins TRBV21-1 and TRBJ2-7; the D call of TRBD1 is as the table states it, not checked on the DNA. TRBV21-1 is marked as a pseudogene. A total of 16 residues make up the CDR3, ends included.

The CDR3: CASSQEAHYNEQFF. The CDR3 nucleotides read TGTGCCAGCAGCCAAGAGGCCCACTACAATGAGCAGTTCTTC. J is TRBJ2-1 and V is TRBV4-2, with D hard to call. This CDR3 is 14 amino acids long. V lost 0 bases, J lost 3 bases, and 6 bases lay in between. CDR1 is LGHNA and CDR2 is YNFKEQ in the germline V gene.

This clone was recorded once. This chain links TRBV5-6 with TRBJ2-1, with 7 bases identical to TRBD1. This CDR3 is built from 15 residues. Germline V gene data show CDR1 as SGHDT and CDR2 as YYEEEE. The junction had 8 bases not matched to a gene; V was cut back by 5 bases and J by 3 bases. The CDR3 reads CASSSPGTDYNEQFF. CDR3 bases: TGTGCCAGCAGTTCCCCCGGGACAGACTACAATGAGCAGTTCTTC.

The chain recombines TRBV9 with TRBJ1-2, with 10 bases that match TRBD1. V trimming: 0 bases; J trimming: 5 bases; junction bases outside the gene matches: 4. The CDR3 has 15 amino acids. CDR1 is SGDLS and CDR2 is YYNGEE in the germline V gene. The CDR3 loop reads CASSVGQGAGYGYTF. CDR3 nucleotide sequence: TGTGCCAGCAGCGTAGGACAGGGGGCCGGGTATGGCTACACCTTC.

The rearrangement uses TRBV30 and TRBJ1-1, with D perhaps matching TRBD1 (5 bases). Germline V CDR1 and CDR2: GTSNPN, SVGIG (reference sequence). The CDR3 is 14 residues long. V dropped 0 bases and J dropped 1 base, with 9 bases sitting between them. In DNA, the CDR3 is TGTGCCTGGAGTGTAGGGCAGGGGAACACTGAAGCTTTCTTT. Protein sequence: CAWSVGQGNTEAFF.

The rearrangement joins TRBV10-1 to TRBJ1-2; possible D gene TRBD1, 5 bases. Germline CDR1 is WNHNN and CDR2 is SYGVQD (reference sequence). The V end lost 5 bases, the J end lost 5 bases, and 12 bases lay between the germline ends. The CDR3 is 13 residues long. As DNA, the CDR3 is TGCGCCAGCAGTTCAGGAGGGGATTATGGCTACACCTTC. Translation gives CASSSGGDYGYTF.

The CDR3 is CASSYNRGEQYV. The CDR3 bases are TGTGCCAGCAGTTACAATCGAGGCGAGCAGTACGTC. The rearrangement uses TRBV6-6 and TRBJ2-7; D is undetermined. The CDR3 runs 12 residues. The germline V gene has CDR1 MNHNY and CDR2 SVGAGI (reference sequence). Trimming shortened V by 2 bases and J by 6 bases, and 8 bases separated the two germline ends.

The rearrangement joins TRBV28 to TRBJ1-2, with D possibly matching TRBD1 (6 bases). V was trimmed by 1 base and J by 0 bases, leaving 15 bases between them. The CDR3 totals 17 residues. Germline CDR1 MDHEN, CDR2 SYDVKM. The CDR3 region has the DNA TGTGCCAGCAGTTTATATGGGGGGGCCTCAGCTAACTATGGCTACACCTTC. Its protein is CASSLYGGASANYGYTF.

This clone was counted only a few times. CDR3 in DNA: TGTGCCACCAGCAGATCCGGGACAGGGCTTTCCTATGGCTACACCTTC. This translates into CATSRSGTGLSYGYTF. V is TRBV15 and J is TRBJ1-2; 9 bases line up with TRBD1. The germline CDR1 and CDR2 sequences are LNHNV and YYDKDF (reference sequence). Trimming removed 2 bases from V and 4 bases from J; junction bases left unmatched: 8. The CDR3 length is 16 residues.

The J gene is TRBJ2-5, the V gene TRBV11-2; maybe TRBD1 (6 bases). This CDR3 is built from 14 residues. Deletions cut 5 bases from V and 5 bases from J, with 15 bases between. Germline V gene data show CDR1 as SGHAT and CDR2 as FQNNGV. The CDR3 nucleotides are TGTGCCAGCAGCGCCACAGGGATCATCGAGACCCAGTACTTC. Translation: CASSATGIIETQYF.

The CDR3 sequence: CASSPGTANTGELFF. The CDR3 DNA is TGTGCCAGCAGCCCCGGGACAGCGAACACCGGGGAGCTGTTTTTT. The chain carries TRBV7-3 and TRBJ2-2, with 7 bases matching TRBD1. The germline V gene encodes CDR1 SGHTA and CDR2 FQGTGA. The CDR3 is 15 amino acids. The V segment lost 5 bases and the J segment 0 bases; nucleotides outside the gene matches: 3.

Note on this clone: The sample contains more than one DNA sequence encoding this CDR3. The gene calls are TRBV6-1 and TRBJ1-1; tentatively, D is TRBD1 (5 bases). Germline CDR1 reads MNHNS; CDR2 reads SASEGT. The CDR3 covers 14 residues. V was cut by 2 bases and J by 2 bases, with 9 bases left in between. CDR3 DNA: TGTGCCAGCAGTGAATACGGGGGAAACACTGAAGCTTTCTTT. Amino acid sequence: CASSEYGGNTEAFF.

V usage is TRBV11-3 and J usage is TRBJ2-3, with D possibly matching TRBD1 (7 bases). V lost 1 base and J lost 1, with 9 bases in between. This CDR3 comprises 15 residues. Germline CDR1 and CDR2: SGHNT and YENEEA. DNA for the CDR3: TGTGCCAGCAGCTTAGGCGGGACAGGCACAGATACGCAGTATTTT. Translating it yields CASSLGGTGTDTQYF. Supplemented by reference TRBV11-3 and TRBJ2-3, the full variable domain reads EAGVVQSPRYKIIEKKQPVAFWCNPISGHNTLYWYLQNLGQGPELLIRYENEEAVDDSQLPKDRFSAERLKGVDSTLKIQPAELGDSAVYLCASSLGGTGTDTQYFGPGTRLTVL.